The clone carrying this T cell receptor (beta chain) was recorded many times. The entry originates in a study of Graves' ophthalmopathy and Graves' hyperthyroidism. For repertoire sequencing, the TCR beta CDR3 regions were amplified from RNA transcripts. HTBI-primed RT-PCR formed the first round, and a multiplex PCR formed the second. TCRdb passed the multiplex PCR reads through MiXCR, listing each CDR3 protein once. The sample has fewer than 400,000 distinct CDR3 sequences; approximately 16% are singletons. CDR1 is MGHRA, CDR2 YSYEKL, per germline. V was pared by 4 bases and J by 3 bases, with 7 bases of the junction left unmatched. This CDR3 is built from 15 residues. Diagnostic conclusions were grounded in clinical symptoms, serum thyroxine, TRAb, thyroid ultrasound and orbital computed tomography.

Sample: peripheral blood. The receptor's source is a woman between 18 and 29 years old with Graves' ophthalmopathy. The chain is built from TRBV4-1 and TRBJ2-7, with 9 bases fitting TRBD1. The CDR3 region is CASSLFGQGIYEQYF. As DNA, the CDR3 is TGCGCCAGCAGCCTGTTCGGACAGGGGATCTACGAGCAGTACTTC.